This T cell receptor beta chain was documented in a study of shared clonotypes between healthy human individuals (dated by TCRdb to 2020 to 2022). A note on the overall study: The cohort comprised a couple of women and a few men aged 18 to 49 years. Per donor, three plates each were used for CD4 naive and CD4 memory, two for CD8 naive, and one for CD8 memory. Libraries were prepared and TCR repertoires were sequenced by different laboratories using diverse techniques, in order to increase sequencing depth and limit assay-specific biases. Between about 0.9 and 8.9 billion PBMCs per donor were obtained by leukapheresis. To estimate repertoire size and how much clonotypes are shared between individuals, the study performed deep sequencing of blood TCR repertoires from about five healthy adults. What the study reported, not specific to this receptor: Across a few donors, roughly 5.1% of naive CD4, roughly 3.3% of naive CD8, approximately 2.5% of memory CD4, and about 0.4% of memory CD8 clonotypes were shared. Naive subsets generally had larger estimated clonotype richness than memory subsets. Pairwise subsampling indicated that sequencing depth was expected to affect the degree of clonotype sharing among donors. Sampling was limited to blood, and TCR repertoires in tissue likely differ from TCR repertoires in blood. The small number of donors limited the genetic and exposure-history diversity represented. Clonotypes shared by all four sorted-subset donors showed higher generation probabilities than non-shared clonotypes. Even with the large sequencing depth, rarefaction of the sorted-subset datasets indicated that sequencing was incomplete.

V is cut by 1 base and J by 1 base, and the space between the germline ends is 11 bases. The CDR3 numbers 16 residues from cysteine through phenylalanine. The retained sequence is limited to the CDR3, 48 bases, with the frame set at the first base. Based on the germline V gene (reference sequence), the CDR1 and CDR2 sequences are MNHEY and SMNVEV. Using the deep immunoSEQ assay, multiplex PCR amplified TCR CDR3 regions from genomic DNA. Extracted genomic DNA from each cell subset was spread evenly across all wells of several immunoSEQ 96-well plates, with each plate serving as a replicate. For sorted subsets, around 200 ng genomic DNA, equal to tens of thousands of T cell genomes, was loaded into each replicate PCR. Purified libraries were quantified with a Qubit 3.0 fluorometer, sized on a Bioanalyzer 2100, and re-quantified with the KAPA Library Quantification kit. A separate single-read 150-cycle Illumina NextSeq 550 flow cell was used to sequence each immunoSEQ 96-well plate. As for how the authors treated the data: Because the immunoSEQ output included only junctional sequences and no quality scores, the filtering could not be the same as the filtering used for full-length reads. To assign V/J genes and CDR3, sequences were annotated against IMGT germline references using PyIR, a Python wrapper for IgBLAST v1.9. Reads were filtered out if the reads had weak V/J assignments (E-value above 1e-6), no CDR3, stop codons, out-of-frame junctions, or ambiguous translated residues. V3J clonotypes were defined as sequences sharing an identical inferred V gene, J gene, and CDR3 amino acid sequence. To compute the percentage overlap between repertoires, the number of shared unique clonotypes was divided by the size of the smaller repertoire. Richness of each repertoire was evaluated using RTK rarefaction, the Chao1 estimator, and Recon v2.1 estimates of unobserved clonotypes. Generation probabilities for all TCRbeta clonotypes obtained by the gDNA method from a few donors were computed using OLGA. Drawn from immuneACCESS, this table holds only the in-frame rearrangements with V and J called that TCRdb kept. Clones are partly lost; checked studies trace under half to an unresolved V gene and leave the rest unexplained. The V and J calls and clone size come from that table; D and trimming were worked out from the DNA. The sample table lists 550,000 to 800,000 clones, 90% of them with a count of one. The top ten hold around a third of the sample.

As to this clone: The target of this receptor is not known. No clone much larger than this one lies a single base away; base qualities are absent.

The donors were healthy, HIV-negative adults who had no recently reported acute infections or vaccinations. All donors were Caucasian adults living in Nashville, Tennessee, USA. CD8 memory samples consisted of magnetically selected CD45RO+ cells combined with CCR7-negative CD45RA+ effector memory (TemRA) cells. After blood collection by leukapheresis, PBMCs were isolated using Ficoll-Histopaque density gradient centrifugation and then cryopreserved in the vapor phase of liquid nitrogen. Analytical flow cytometry was used to check the purity and quantity of every magnetically sorted T cell population. Genomic DNA was isolated from every sorted fraction and measured by UV absorbance on a Nanodrop 2000c.

The TCR was taken from a young man in good health. Some clones in this sample may be carry-over from other donors' samples. The chain couples TRBV27 to TRBJ2-1; possibly the D gene is TRBD1, per 5 matching bases. The sequenced material came from memory CD8+ T cells from PBMCs. According to the study, the label for this sample's cell subset or site signals: CD45RO+ cells pooled with CCR7-negative TemRA cells. The CDR3 sequence is CASSLFGPGSYNEQFF. The DNA reads as follows: TGTGCCAGCAGTTTATTTGGGCCAGGGTCCTACAATGAGCAGTTCTTC.